The 9 T cell receptor beta chains listed next were all sequenced from one sample in a study of Tregs in tolerant kidney transplant recipients. Profiled with immunoSEQ multiplex PCR; TCRdb holds only in-frame clones, not every one. The sample shows some 70,000 clones, 85% to 90% of them seen only once. The starting material was CD4+ T cells from blood, obtained before the transplant. The source is a human donor who received a combined kidney and bone marrow transplant.

In DNA form, the CDR3 reads TGTGCCAGCTCACCGGATATAATCGGGGGAACTGAGCAGTTCTTC. It translates to CASSPDIIGGTEQFF. The chain combines TRBV18 with TRBJ2-1, with D possibly matching TRBD2 (6 bases). This CDR3 is 15 amino acids long. Germline assignment: CDR1 KGHSH and CDR2 LQKENI. V was shortened by 3 bases and J by 9 bases, with 18 bases between the two germline ends.

The V and J genes are TRBV4-1 and TRBJ1-2, with a weak D call TRBD1 (5 bases). The CDR3 loop spans 13 amino acids. V shed 5 bases and J shed 2 bases, with 9 bases lying between them. Germline assignment: CDR1 MGHRA and CDR2 YSYEKL. For the CDR3, the DNA is TGCGCCAGCAGCAATTCAGGGAACTATGGCTACACCTTC. It translates to CASSNSGNYGYTF.

The gene calls are TRBV2 and TRBJ2-7; weak D call: TRBD2 (7 bases). The length of the CDR3 is 14 residues. V lost 3 bases and J 4 bases, leaving 13 bases between the germline ends. Germline V gene lookup returns CDR1 SNHLY and CDR2 FYNNEI. The CDR3 is CASSDSRGGYEQYF. In nucleotides, the CDR3 is TGTGCCAGCAGTGATTCCAGGGGAGGGTACGAGCAGTACTTC.

This chain joins TRBV19 and TRBJ1-5; no definite D call. Germline assignment: CDR1 LNHDA and CDR2 SQIVND (reference sequence). The CDR3 extends over 13 amino acids. Trimming stripped 3 bases from V and 6 bases from J, with 9 bases between. The CDR3 DNA is TGTGCCAGTAGTATGAGGGTGGGTCAGCCCCAGCATTTT. Translated, it gives CASSMRVGQPQHF.

This chain links TRBV5-1 with TRBJ2-3; 10 bases match TRBD2. The germline V gene has CDR1 SGHRS and CDR2 YFSETQ. The CDR3 runs 16 residues. V trimming: 4 bases; J trimming: 4 bases; junction bases outside the gene matches: 9. As DNA, the CDR3 is TGCGCCAGCAGCCTCGTCCTAGCGGGAGTTTCAGATACGCAGTATTTT. It encodes CASSLVLAGVSDTQYF.

The J gene is TRBJ2-4, the V gene TRBV19; 8 bases are shared with TRBD1. Germline CDR1 reads LNHDA; CDR2 reads SQIVND (reference sequence). This CDR3 has 17 amino acids. Trimming at V came to 5 bases and at J to 2 bases, leaving 11 bases not matched to a gene. The CDR3 loop reads CASSPGQALGTKNIQYF. Written as DNA, the CDR3 is TGTGCCAGTAGTCCGGGACAGGCCCTCGGTACCAAAAACATTCAGTACTTC.

The chain combines TRBV5-1 with TRBJ2-2, with TRBD2 matching over 7 bases. Germline V gene data show CDR1 as SGHRS and CDR2 as YFSETQ. The CDR3 runs to 15 residues. V gave up 4 bases and J gave up 3 bases; unmatched junction bases: 6. CDR3 nucleotide sequence: TGCGCCAGCAGCCGGGCAGGGAGGGACACCGGGGAGCTGTTTTTT. Translated, it gives CASSRAGRDTGELFF.

The chain recombines TRBV9 with TRBJ1-4, with D possibly being TRBD1 (5 bases). The germline V and J ends were trimmed by 0 bases and 5 bases, with 14 bases remaining between them. Germline CDR1 is SGDLS and CDR2 is YYNGEE. The CDR3 consists of 16 residues. The CDR3 here is CASSVAPVKGNEKLFF. DNA of the CDR3: TGTGCCAGCAGCGTAGCTCCGGTTAAGGGGAATGAAAAACTGTTTTTT.

The chain carries TRBV29-1 and TRBJ2-1; possible D gene TRBD2, 6 bases. Germline values: CDR1 SQVTM, CDR2 ANQGSEA. This CDR3 has 15 amino acids. V lost 4 bases and J 0 bases, leaving 13 bases between the germline ends. The CDR3 DNA sequence: TGCAGCGTTGTGGGGGGAACCGGCTCCTACAATGAGCAGTTCTTC. Protein sequence: CSVVGGTGSYNEQFF.